The table lists the clone carrying this TCR beta chain with many counts. The data were obtained in a study of low-dose radiotherapy and immunotherapy resistance in tumors. Looking at the study overall: Patients were given intravenous nivolumab 240 mg every two weeks plus ipilimumab 1 mg/kg every six weeks.

Time point indicated: before trial treatment. TRAV and TRBV primers primed cDNA for both TCRalpha and TCRbeta. Amplification of TCRs used a constant-region primer and V-primer adapter for roughly 22 PCR cycles. TCRdb re-called the reads with MiXCR, one entry per CDR3 protein. The table lists tens of thousands of distinct CDR3 sequences, 15% to 20% of them singletons. V was cut by 0 bases and J by 4 bases, with 8 bases left in between. Germline V gene lookup returns CDR1 SGHDT and CDR2 YYEEEE. The CDR3 runs to 14 residues. This TCR was sampled from a male donor with prostate cancer. Sample: PBMCs, taken before treatment. V usage is TRBV5-6 and J usage is TRBJ1-5; TRBD1 is a possible D gene (6 bases). The CDR3 here is CASSLGTANQPQHF. As DNA, the CDR3 is TGTGCCAGCAGCTTGGGGACAGCTAATCAGCCCCAGCATTTT.